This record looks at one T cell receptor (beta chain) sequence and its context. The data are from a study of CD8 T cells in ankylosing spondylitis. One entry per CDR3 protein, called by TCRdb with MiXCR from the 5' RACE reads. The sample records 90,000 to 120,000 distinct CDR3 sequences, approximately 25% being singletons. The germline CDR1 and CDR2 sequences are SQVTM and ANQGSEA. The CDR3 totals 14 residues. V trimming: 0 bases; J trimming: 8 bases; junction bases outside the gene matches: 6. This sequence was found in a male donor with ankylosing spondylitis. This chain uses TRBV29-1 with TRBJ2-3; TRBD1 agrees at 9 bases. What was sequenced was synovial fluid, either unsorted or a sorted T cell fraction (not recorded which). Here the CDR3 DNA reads TGCAGCGTTGAAGAGGGGACAGGGAGGGTTACGCAGTATTTT. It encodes CSVEEGTGRVTQYF.